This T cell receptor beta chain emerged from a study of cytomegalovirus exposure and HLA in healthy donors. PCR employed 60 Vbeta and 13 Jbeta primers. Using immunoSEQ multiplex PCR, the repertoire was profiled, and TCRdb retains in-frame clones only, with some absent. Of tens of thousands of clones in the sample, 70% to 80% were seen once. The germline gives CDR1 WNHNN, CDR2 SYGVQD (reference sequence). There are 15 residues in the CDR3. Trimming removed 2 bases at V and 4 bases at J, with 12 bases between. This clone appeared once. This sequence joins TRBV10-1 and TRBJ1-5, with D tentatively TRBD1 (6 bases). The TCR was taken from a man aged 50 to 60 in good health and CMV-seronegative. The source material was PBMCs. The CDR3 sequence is CASSERGGPNQPQHF. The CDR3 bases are TGCGCCAGCAGTGAGCGGGGGGGGCCTAATCAGCCCCAGCATTTT.